This T cell receptor (beta chain) was documented in a study of blood T cell repertoires in COVID-19. Study summary: Acute and convalescent COVID-19 samples came from the United States, Italy and Spain. Sample material is recorded as cDNA or gDNA derived from T cells, B-cell-depleted T cells, or PBMCs.

The authors' processing: Nucleated cell number was recorded as an estimate derived from reference gene primer amplification. Libraries were prepared by immunoSEQ multiplex PCR; TCRdb keeps only in-frame clonotypes and omits some of them. That table supplies the V and J calls and clone size; D and trimming were determined from the DNA. The top ten hold around 0.7% of the sample, which has hundreds of thousands of clones, 88% seen once. Trimming took 6 bases from V and 0 from J; bases not matched to a gene: 7. Germline CDR1 LNHDA, CDR2 SQIVND (reference sequence). The CDR3 spans 15 residues. What was sequenced was peripheral blood. V and J are TRBV19 and TRBJ1-2; TRBD1 matches 7 bases. This TCR was recovered from a human donor in a cohort sampled during active COVID-19. The CDR3 is CASSQGTVANYGYTF. CDR3 DNA: TGTGCCAGTAGCCAGGGGACAGTAGCTAACTATGGCTACACCTTC.